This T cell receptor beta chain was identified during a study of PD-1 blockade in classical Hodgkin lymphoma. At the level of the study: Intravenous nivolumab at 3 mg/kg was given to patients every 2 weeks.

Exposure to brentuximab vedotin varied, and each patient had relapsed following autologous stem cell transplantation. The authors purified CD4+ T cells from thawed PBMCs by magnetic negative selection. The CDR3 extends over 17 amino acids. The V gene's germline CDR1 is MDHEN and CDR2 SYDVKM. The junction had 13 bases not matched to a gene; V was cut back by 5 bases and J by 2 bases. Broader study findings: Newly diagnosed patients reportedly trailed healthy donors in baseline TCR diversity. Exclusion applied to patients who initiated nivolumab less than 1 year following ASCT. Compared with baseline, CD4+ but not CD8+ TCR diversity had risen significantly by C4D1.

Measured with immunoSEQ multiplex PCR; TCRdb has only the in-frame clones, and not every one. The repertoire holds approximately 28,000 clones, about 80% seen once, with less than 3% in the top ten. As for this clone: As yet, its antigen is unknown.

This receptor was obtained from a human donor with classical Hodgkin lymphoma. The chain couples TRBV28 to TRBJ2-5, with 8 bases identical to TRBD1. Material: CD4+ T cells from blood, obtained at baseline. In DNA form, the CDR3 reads TGTGCCAGCAGTCCCCCCCAACAGGGGGTTTATCAAGAGACCCAGTACTTC. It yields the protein CASSPPQQGVYQETQYF.